The 30 T cell receptor beta chains presented below share a single source sample, sequenced in a study of T cells in Graves' hyperthyroidism and ophthalmopathy. Amplified TCR beta CDR3 regions derived from RNA transcripts. During a first-round RT-PCR of the TCR CDR3, the HTBI primer set was used. TCRdb re-called the multiplex PCR reads with MiXCR, one entry per CDR3 protein. Of 500,000 to 600,000 distinct CDR3 sequences detected, 40% to 55% appear once; the ten largest clones hold about two fifths. Sequencing was performed on peripheral blood or thyroid tissue (not recorded which). The receptors derive from an adult woman with Graves' disease, either hyperthyroidism or ophthalmopathy (not recorded which).

The V and J genes are TRBV11-2 and TRBJ1-6; D is uncertain. V was cut by 0 bases and J by 10 bases, with 10 bases left in between. In germline, CDR1 is SGHAT, CDR2 FQNNGV. CDR3 length: 14 amino acids. This chain's CDR3 is CASSLEVVGSPLHF. The CDR3 DNA is TGTGCCAGCAGCTTAGAGGTTGTAGGCTCACCCCTCCACTTT. Supplemented by reference TRBV11-2 and TRBJ1-6, the full variable domain reads EAGVAQSPRYKIIEKRQSVAFWCNPISGHATLYWYQQILGQGPKLLIQFQNNGVVDDSQLPKDRFSAERLKGVDSTLKIQPAKLEDSAVYLCASSLEVVGSPLHFGNGTRLTVT.

The chain recombines TRBV5-4 with TRBJ2-7; TRBD2 matches 11 bases. Per the germline V gene, CDR1 is SGHNT and CDR2 is YYREEE (reference sequence). This CDR3 has 16 residues. V gave up 0 bases and J gave up 2 bases; unmatched junction bases: 4. CDR3 amino acids: CASSLVLAGATYEQYF. CDR3 coding DNA: TGTGCCAGCAGCTTGGTACTAGCGGGAGCCACCTACGAGCAGTACTTC.

This clonotype was seen repeatedly, ten times or more. The V call is TRBV7-9, the J call TRBJ1-1, with no clear D. There are 15 residues in the CDR3. Germline-derived CDR1 and CDR2 are SEHNR and FQNEAQ (reference sequence). The V end lost 5 bases, the J end lost 3 bases, and 16 bases lay between the germline ends. The CDR3 nucleotides read TGTGCCAGCAGCCCCGTAGGGAGCCTCCACACTGAAGCTTTCTTT. This codes for CASSPVGSLHTEAFF.

The genes are TRBV7-9 and TRBJ1-1; a possible D gene is TRBD1 (5 bases). CDR3 length: 11 residues. CDR1 is SEHNR, CDR2 FQNEAQ, per germline (reference sequence). V gave up 5 bases and J gave up 11 bases, with 12 bases separating them. The CDR3 coding sequence is TGTGCCAGCAGCCATAGGACACACGCTTTCTTT. Translated: CASSHRTHAFF.

The chain uses TRBV6-1 and TRBJ1-4; weak D call: TRBD1 (5 bases). CDR1 is MNHNS and CDR2 is SASEGT in the germline V gene. This CDR3 region has 12 residues. The germline V and J ends were trimmed by 5 bases and 8 bases, with 9 bases remaining between them. The CDR3 DNA reads as TGTGCCAGCAGTCCCAACAGGGAAAAACTGTTTTTT. It yields the protein CASSPNREKLFF.

CDR3 amino acids: CASSLSGATNQPQHF. The CDR3 region has the DNA TGTGCCAGCAGCTTGTCAGGGGCTACCAATCAGCCCCAGCATTTT. The chain recombines TRBV7-9 with TRBJ1-5; a weak D match, TRBD1 (6 bases). V gave up 3 bases and J gave up 3 bases, with 12 bases separating them. CDR1 is SEHNR and CDR2 is FQNEAQ in the germline V gene (reference sequence). This CDR3 contains 15 residues.

Concerning this clonotype itself: Since no conserved phenylalanine or tryptophan closes the CDR3, a read error is the likely cause. The rearrangement joins TRBV5-5 to TRBJ2-7; D is possibly TRBD1 (6 bases). Germline CDR1 reads SGHKS; CDR2 reads YYEKEE (reference sequence). The CDR3 consists of 13 residues. Trimming took off 4 bases at V and 7 bases at J, with 15 bases between the two ends. CDR3 protein: CASSNPGQGEQYS. The CDR3 DNA follows: TGTGCCAGCAGCAACCCGGGACAAGGGGAGCAGTACTCC.

The rearrangement joins TRBV10-3 to TRBJ2-3; 8 bases are shared with TRBD1. This CDR3 is built from 14 residues. The V gene end was trimmed by 8 bases and the J gene end by 1 base; junction bases not matched to a gene: 5. Germline CDR1 is ENHRY and CDR2 is SYGVKD. In nucleotides, the CDR3 is TGTGCCATCGGAGGGACAGGTGGCACAGATACGCAGTATTTT. Protein: CAIGGTGGTDTQYF.

This clonotype came up a few times. The chain recombines TRBV7-9 with TRBJ1-3; D remains ambiguous. This CDR3 comprises 21 residues. The V gene lost 1 base and the J gene lost 1 base, with 26 bases spanning the gap. Germline lookup yields CDR1 SEHNR and CDR2 FQNEAQ (reference sequence). The CDR3 DNA follows: TGTGCCAGCAGCTTAGTTAAGGGCCTTTTTAGCGGAGGTGGATCTGGAAACACCATATATTTT. Translating it yields CASSLVKGLFSGGGSGNTIYF. Supplemented by reference TRBV7-9 and TRBJ1-3, the full variable domain reads DTGVSQNPRHKITKRGQNVTFRCDPISEHNRLYWYRQTLGQGPEFLTYFQNEAQLEKSRLLSDRFSAERPKGSFSTLEIQRTEQGDSAMYLCASSLVKGLFSGGGSGNTIYFGEGSWLTVV.

V is TRBV10-1 and J is TRBJ1-1; a weak D match, TRBD1 (6 bases). Germline assignment: CDR1 WNHNN and CDR2 SYGVQD (reference sequence). V dropped 7 bases and J dropped 0 bases, with 12 bases sitting between them. This CDR3 is built from 14 residues. The CDR3 spells CASTPGHLNTEAFF. In nucleotides, the CDR3 is TGCGCCAGCACCCCGGGACACCTGAACACTGAAGCTTTCTTT.

This clonotype was seen many times. The chain uses TRBV20-1 and TRBJ2-7; 7 bases match TRBD2. Germline CDR1 and CDR2: DFQATT and SNEGSKA (reference sequence). J gave up 5 bases and V 0 bases, and 7 bases lay outside the gene matches. The CDR3 runs to 14 residues. CDR3 region: CSARDRGRVHEQYF. In DNA, the CDR3 is TGCAGTGCTAGAGATCGGGGGAGGGTCCACGAGCAGTACTTC.

Notes on this clonotype: The junction and the germline gene differ at one end; a read error may be behind it. The J gene is TRBJ1-1, the V gene TRBV10-3, with D maybe TRBD1 (6 bases). Germline V gives CDR1 ENHRY, CDR2 SYGVKD. The CDR3 spans 13 residues. CDR3 sequence: CASSSRGGTEAFF. CDR3 nucleotide sequence: TGTGCCAGCAGTTCCAGGGGAGGAACTGAAGCTTTCTTT.

This chain connects TRBV29-1 to TRBJ2-7; 8 nucleotides match TRBD1. The CDR3 loop spans 14 amino acids. Trimming at V came to 0 bases and at J to 6 bases, leaving 7 bases not matched to a gene. Germline V gene lookup returns CDR1 SQVTM and CDR2 ANQGSEA. Here the CDR3 reads CSVEDGDRTSEQYF. CDR3 DNA sequence: TGCAGCGTTGAAGATGGGGACAGGACATCCGAGCAGTACTTC.

The V gene is TRBV13, the J gene TRBJ1-4, with no clear D. The CDR3 sequence is 15 residues long. CDR1 PRHDT and CDR2 FYEKMQ come from the germline V gene (reference sequence). V lost 10 bases, J lost 4 bases, and 19 bases lay in between. The CDR3 nucleotides are TGTGCCACCTCACGGCGGGCGACTGATAATGAAAAACTGTTTTTT. Translating it yields CATSRRATDNEKLFF.

This clonotype was observed a few times. At one end the junction does not follow the germline gene, possibly because of a read error. The chain is built from TRBV2 and TRBJ1-1; TRBD1 matches at 7 bases. The CDR3 covers 10 residues. CDR1 and CDR2 (germline): SNHLY, FYNNEI. CDR3 bases: TGTGCCAGCAGTGGAGGGCCAGGGGGCTTT. It is translated as CASSGGPGGF.

In this sample, this clonotype turned up many times. This sequence joins TRBV7-2 and TRBJ2-5, with 11 bases aligning to TRBD1. V dropped 5 bases and J dropped 5; count of bases not matched to a gene: 1. The CDR3 runs to 13 residues. Germline V gene data show CDR1 as SGHTA and CDR2 as FQGNSA. The CDR3 sequence: CASSRDRGETQYF. The CDR3 nucleotides read TGTGCCAGCAGCCGGGACAGGGGGGAGACCCAGTACTTC.

The chain couples TRBV15 to TRBJ1-5, with 9 nucleotides matching TRBD1. The CDR3 has 13 amino acids. In germline, CDR1 is LNHNV, CDR2 YYDKDF (reference sequence). V lost 3 bases and J lost 9; bases outside the gene matches: 3. The CDR3 region is CATSRNRGPPQHF. CDR3 DNA sequence: TGTGCCACCAGCAGGAACAGGGGGCCGCCCCAGCATTTT. The full variable domain, in which reference TRBV15 and TRBJ1-5 provide the parts outside the CDR3, is DAMVIQNPRYQVTQFGKPVTLSCSQTLNHNVMYWYQQKSSQAPKLLFHYYDKDFNNEADTPDNFQSRRPNTSFCFLDIRSPGLGDTAMYLCATSRNRGPPQHFGDGTRLSIL.

V usage is TRBV2 and J usage is TRBJ1-5, with no clear D. CDR3 length equals 15 residues. V was pared by 2 bases and J by 9 bases, with 17 bases between. CDR1 and CDR2 from the germline V gene are SNHLY and FYNNEI. The CDR3: CASSERQARTWPQHF. The DNA of the CDR3 is TGTGCCAGCAGTGAACGGCAGGCCCGGACCTGGCCCCAGCATTTT.

This clonotype was seen at least ten times. The V and J genes are TRBV10-2 and TRBJ1-5; unclear D gene. This CDR3 has 14 amino acids. The germline V and J ends were trimmed by 7 bases and 4 bases, with 14 bases remaining between them. CDR1 and CDR2 from the germline V gene are WSHSY and SAAADI. The CDR3 sequence is CASKVGTGNQPQHF. The DNA for the CDR3 is TGCGCCAGCAAGGTGGGAACGGGGAATCAGCCCCAGCATTTT.

This clonotype was observed at least ten times. One end of the junction does not line up with germline, which may come from a read error. This chain links TRBV25-1 with TRBJ1-5, with D possibly being TRBD1 (5 bases). The CDR3 spans 14 residues. CDR1 and CDR2 (germline): MGHDK, SYGVNS. This chain's CDR3 is CASSEGQGGQPQHF. DNA for the CDR3: TGCGCCAGCAGTGAAGGGCAGGGAGGTCAGCCCCAGCATTTT.

In DNA form, the CDR3 reads TGTGCCAGCAGGGTAGCGGGAGCTTTCTTT. This gives the protein CASRVAGAFF. The J gene is TRBJ1-1, the V gene TRBV2; D is undetermined. In germline, CDR1 is SNHLY, CDR2 FYNNEI. This CDR3 is built from 10 residues. The ends were cut back, 6 bases at V and 10 bases at J, with 9 bases in the middle.

This clonotype was seen more than once but under ten times. The V gene is TRBV5-1, the J gene TRBJ2-3; 10 bases line up with TRBD2. In germline, CDR1 is SGHRS, CDR2 YFSETQ. CDR3 size: 18 residues. With V trimmed by 1 base and J by 2 bases, 10 bases remained unmatched. Here the CDR3 DNA reads TGCGCCAGCAGCTTGAGGACAGCGGGAGGGTCGACCACAGATACGCAGTATTTT. Its protein is CASSLRTAGGSTTDTQYF. The full variable domain, its missing parts supplied by reference TRBV5-1 and TRBJ2-3, is KAGVTQTPRYLIKTRGQQVTLSCSPISGHRSVSWYQQTPGQGLQFLFEYFSETQRNKGNFPGRFSGRQFSNSRSEMNVSTLELGDSALYLCASSLRTAGGSTTDTQYFGPGTRLTVL.

There are many counts of this clonotype. J is TRBJ1-5 and V is TRBV20-1, with unresolved D. Germline-derived CDR1 and CDR2 are DFQATT and SNEGSKA (reference sequence). The CDR3 has 15 amino acids. V was shortened by 0 bases and J by 7 bases, with 16 bases between the two germline ends. CDR3 in DNA: TGCAGTGCTAGAGATGACACCAATTTCAGCCAGCCCCAGCATTTT. Translating gives CSARDDTNFSQPQHF.

This clonotype has more than one count but fewer than ten. The genes are TRBV13 and TRBJ2-7; D perhaps matches TRBD1 (6 bases). The CDR3 extends over 15 amino acids. The germline gives CDR1 PRHDT, CDR2 FYEKMQ (reference sequence). Trimming pared 6 bases from V and 6 bases from J, leaving 21 bases between. CDR3 in DNA: TGTGCCAGCAGTTCCCCTCGGTACAGGGAACTCGAGCAGTACTTC. It codes for CASSSPRYRELEQYF.

This clonotype was found many times. As DNA, the CDR3 is TGTGCCAGCAGCTTAGCACGGCAGAACACTGAAGCTTTCTTT. It encodes CASSLARQNTEAFF. V usage is TRBV7-2 and J usage is TRBJ1-1; D remains ambiguous. The germline gives CDR1 SGHTA, CDR2 FQGNSA. This CDR3 spans 14 amino acids. V was clipped by 0 bases and J by 1 base, with 6 bases between them. The full variable domain, completed using reference TRBV7-2 and TRBJ1-1, is GAGVSQSPSNKVTEKGKDVELRCDPISGHTALYWYRQSLGQGLEFLIYFQGNSAPDKSGLPSDRFSAERTGGSVSTLTIQRTQQEDSAVYLCASSLARQNTEAFFGQGTRLTVV.

About this clonotype: One end of the junction is discordant with germline, which a read error may explain. The chain joins TRBV6-6 to TRBJ1-1; no clear D gene. Germline lookup yields CDR1 MNHNY and CDR2 SVGAGI (reference sequence). The CDR3 sequence is 13 residues long. CDR3 residues: CASSSSSYAEALF. The CDR3 bases are TGTGCCAGCAGTTCTTCTTCCTACGCTGAAGCTCTCTTT.

The chain links TRBV3-1 to TRBJ2-2; 8 nucleotides line up with TRBD2. Trimming at V came to 5 bases and at J to 8 bases, leaving 4 bases not matched to a gene. The CDR3 loop spans 13 amino acids. The V gene's germline CDR1 is LGHDT and CDR2 YNNKEL (reference sequence). In DNA form, the CDR3 reads TGTGCCAGCAGCGACAGCGGGAGTGGGGAGCTGTTTTTT. Protein: CASSDSGSGELFF.

This clonotype was counted a few times. Being one base from a much bigger clone, this may be a read error. The genes are TRBV7-8 and TRBJ2-5, with 8 bases aligning to TRBD1. Germline values: CDR1 SGHVS, CDR2 FQNEAQ. J was trimmed by 3 bases and V by 5 bases; bases with no gene match: 11. There are 16 residues in the CDR3. CDR3 nucleotides: TGTGCCAGCAGCCCCCGGACAGGGCCGCCAAAAGAGACCCAGTACTTC. This sequence encodes CASSPRTGPPKETQYF.

This chain links TRBV29-1 with TRBJ1-1, with D hard to call. The CDR3 is 12 residues long. Germline CDR1 reads SQVTM; CDR2 reads ANQGSEA. The V gene lost 3 bases and the J gene lost 7 bases, with 12 bases spanning the gap. In nucleotides, the CDR3 is TGCAGCGTTGAGAGGGTAAGGAATGAAGCTTTCTTT. Its translation: CSVERVRNEAFF.

This clonotype was counted at least ten times. The chain carries TRBV7-9 and TRBJ1-2; TRBD1 agrees at 8 bases. Germline CDR1 SEHNR, CDR2 FQNEAQ (reference sequence). The junction had 4 bases not matched to a gene; V was cut back by 0 bases and J by 7 bases. This CDR3 is 14 amino acids long. The CDR3 protein is CASSLATGGRGYTF. The CDR3 DNA sequence: TGTGCCAGCAGCTTAGCAACAGGGGGTCGTGGCTACACCTTC.